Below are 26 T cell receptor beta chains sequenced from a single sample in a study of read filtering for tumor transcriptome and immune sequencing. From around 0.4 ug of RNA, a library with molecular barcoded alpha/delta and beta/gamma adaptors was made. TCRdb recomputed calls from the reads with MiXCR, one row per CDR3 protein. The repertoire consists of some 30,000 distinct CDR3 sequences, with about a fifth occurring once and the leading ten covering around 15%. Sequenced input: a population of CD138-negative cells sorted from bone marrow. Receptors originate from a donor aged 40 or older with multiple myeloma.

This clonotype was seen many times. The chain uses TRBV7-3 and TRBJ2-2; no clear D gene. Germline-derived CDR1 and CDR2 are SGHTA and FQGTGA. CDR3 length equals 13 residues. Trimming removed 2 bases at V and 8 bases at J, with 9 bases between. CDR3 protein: CASSLWSRGELFF. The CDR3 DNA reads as TGTGCCAGCAGCTTATGGAGTCGGGGGGAGCTGTTTTTT. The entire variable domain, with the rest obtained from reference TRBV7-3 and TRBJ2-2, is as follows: GAGVSQTPSNKVTEKGKYVELRCDPISGHTALYWYRQSLGQGPEFLIYFQGTGAADDSGLPNDRFFAVRPEGSVSTLKIQRTERGDSAVYLCASSLWSRGELFFGEGSRLTVL.

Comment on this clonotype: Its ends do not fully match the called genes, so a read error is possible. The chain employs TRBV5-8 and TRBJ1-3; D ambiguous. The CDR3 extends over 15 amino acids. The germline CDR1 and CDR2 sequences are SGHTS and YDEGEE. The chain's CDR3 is CASSLEPSSGNTIYF. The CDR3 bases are TGTGCCAGCAGCTTGGAACCGAGCTCTGGGAACACCATATATTTT.

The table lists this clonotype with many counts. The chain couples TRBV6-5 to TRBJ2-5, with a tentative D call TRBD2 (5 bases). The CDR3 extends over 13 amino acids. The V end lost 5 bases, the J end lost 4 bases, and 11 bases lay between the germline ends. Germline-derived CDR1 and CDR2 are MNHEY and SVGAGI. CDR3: CASSTDLRETQYF. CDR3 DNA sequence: TGTGCCAGCAGTACGGACTTGCGAGAGACCCAGTACTTC.

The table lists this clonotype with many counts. As DNA, the CDR3 is TGTGCCAGCAGTGAATGGCAGGAAGAGACCCAGTACTTC. Protein sequence: CASSEWQEETQYF. The V and J genes are TRBV25-1 and TRBJ2-5; D call uncertain. Germline assignment: CDR1 MGHDK and CDR2 SYGVNS. This CDR3 has 13 amino acids. The V end lost 1 base, the J end lost 3 bases, and 6 bases lay between the germline ends.

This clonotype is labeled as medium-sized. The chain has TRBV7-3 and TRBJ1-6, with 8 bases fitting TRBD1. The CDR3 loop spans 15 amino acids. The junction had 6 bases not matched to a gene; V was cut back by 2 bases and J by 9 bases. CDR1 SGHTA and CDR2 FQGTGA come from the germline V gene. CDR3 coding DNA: TGTGCCAGCAGCTTAGGTGACAGGGGAATTTCACCCCTCCACTTT. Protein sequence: CASSLGDRGISPLHF. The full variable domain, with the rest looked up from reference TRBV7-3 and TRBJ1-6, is GAGVSQTPSNKVTEKGKYVELRCDPISGHTALYWYRQSLGQGPEFLIYFQGTGAADDSGLPNDRFFAVRPEGSVSTLKIQRTERGDSAVYLCASSLGDRGISPLHFGNGTRLTVT.

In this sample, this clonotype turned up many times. CDR3 nucleotides: TGCAGTGCCACCGCTAGGGCCAGGGACCAAGAGACCCAGTACTTC. Residues: CSATARARDQETQYF. The genes are TRBV20-1 and TRBJ2-5; D may be TRBD1 (5 bases). The V end lost 6 bases, the J end lost 0 bases, and 17 bases lay between the germline ends. Germline lookup yields CDR1 DFQATT and CDR2 SNEGSKA (reference sequence). The CDR3 totals 15 residues.

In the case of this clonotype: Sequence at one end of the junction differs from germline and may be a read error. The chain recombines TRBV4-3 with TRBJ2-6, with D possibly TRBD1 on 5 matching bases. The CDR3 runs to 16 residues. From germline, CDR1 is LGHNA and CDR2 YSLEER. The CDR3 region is CASSQTTGSGANALTF. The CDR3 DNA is TGCGCCAGCAGCCAAACTACCGGCTCTGGGGCCAACGCCCTGACTTTC.

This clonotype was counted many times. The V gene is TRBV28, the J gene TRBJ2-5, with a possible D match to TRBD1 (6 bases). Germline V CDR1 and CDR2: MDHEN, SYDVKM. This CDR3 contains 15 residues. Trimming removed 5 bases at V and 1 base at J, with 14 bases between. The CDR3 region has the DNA TGTGCCAGCAGTCGCACCGGGACATCCCAAGAGACCCAGTACTTC. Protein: CASSRTGTSQETQYF.

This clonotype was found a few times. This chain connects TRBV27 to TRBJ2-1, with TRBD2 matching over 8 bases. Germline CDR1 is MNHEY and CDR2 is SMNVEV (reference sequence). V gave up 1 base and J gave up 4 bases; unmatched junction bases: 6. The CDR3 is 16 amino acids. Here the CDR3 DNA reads TGTGCCAGCAGTTTATTTGACCGGGAGGGTTACAATGAGCAGTTCTTC. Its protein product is CASSLFDREGYNEQFF.

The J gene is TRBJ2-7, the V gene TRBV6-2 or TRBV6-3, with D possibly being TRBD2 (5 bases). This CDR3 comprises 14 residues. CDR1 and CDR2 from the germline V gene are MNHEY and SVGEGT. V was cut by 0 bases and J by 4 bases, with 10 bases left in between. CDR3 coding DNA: TGTGCCAGCAGTTACTCGACGTCGGGGTACGAGCAGTACTTC. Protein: CASSYSTSGYEQYF.

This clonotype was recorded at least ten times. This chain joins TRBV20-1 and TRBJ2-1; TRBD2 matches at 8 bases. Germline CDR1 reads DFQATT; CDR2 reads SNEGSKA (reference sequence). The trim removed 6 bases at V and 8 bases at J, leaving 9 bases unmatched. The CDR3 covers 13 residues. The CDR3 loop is CSAPSGGRDEQFF. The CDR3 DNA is TGCAGTGCGCCGAGCGGGGGACGCGATGAGCAGTTCTTC.

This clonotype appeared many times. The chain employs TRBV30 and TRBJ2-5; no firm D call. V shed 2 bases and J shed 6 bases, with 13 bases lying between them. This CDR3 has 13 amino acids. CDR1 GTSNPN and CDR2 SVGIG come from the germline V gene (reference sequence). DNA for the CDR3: TGTGCCTGGAGTTTCACTTCGGCGCAGACCCAGTACTTC. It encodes CAWSFTSAQTQYF.

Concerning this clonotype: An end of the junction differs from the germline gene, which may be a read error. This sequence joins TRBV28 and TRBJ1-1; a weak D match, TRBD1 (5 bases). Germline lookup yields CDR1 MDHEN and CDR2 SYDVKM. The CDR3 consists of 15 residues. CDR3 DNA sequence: TGTGCAAGCAGTCCCCTCCCCGTTTTAGGGGATGAAGTTTTCTTT. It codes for CASSPLPVLGDEVFF.

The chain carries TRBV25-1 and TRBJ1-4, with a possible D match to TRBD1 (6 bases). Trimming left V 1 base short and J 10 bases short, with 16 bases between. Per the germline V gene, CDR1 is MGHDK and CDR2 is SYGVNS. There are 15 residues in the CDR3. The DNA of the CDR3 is TGTGCCAGCAGTGAATGGAGTGGGGGCACTGGAAAACTGTTTTTT. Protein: CASSEWSGGTGKLFF.

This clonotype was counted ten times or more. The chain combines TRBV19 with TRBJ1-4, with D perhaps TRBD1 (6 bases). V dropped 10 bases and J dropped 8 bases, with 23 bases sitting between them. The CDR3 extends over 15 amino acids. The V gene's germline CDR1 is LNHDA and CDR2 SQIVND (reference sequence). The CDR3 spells CATEARTARGEKLFF. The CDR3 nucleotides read TGTGCCACCGAAGCAAGGACAGCTAGAGGGGAAAAACTGTTTTTT.

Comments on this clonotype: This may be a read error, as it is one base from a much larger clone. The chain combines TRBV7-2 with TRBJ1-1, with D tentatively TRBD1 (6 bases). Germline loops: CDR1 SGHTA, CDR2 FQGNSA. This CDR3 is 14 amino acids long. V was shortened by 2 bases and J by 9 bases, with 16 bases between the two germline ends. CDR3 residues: CASSLSGGLGKAFF. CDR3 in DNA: TGTGCCAGCAGCTTATCCGGGGGGCTGGGTAAAGCTTTCTTT.

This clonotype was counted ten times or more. The DNA for the CDR3 is TGCGCCAGCAGCCGCGAACCCCGGGGACAACCCAGCGATACGCAGTATTTT. It yields the protein CASSREPRGQPSDTQYF. This chain connects TRBV5-1 to TRBJ2-3; D is perhaps TRBD1 (6 bases). This CDR3 region has 17 residues. CDR1 is SGHRS, CDR2 YFSETQ, per germline. Deletions cut 4 bases from V and 6 bases from J, with 24 bases between.

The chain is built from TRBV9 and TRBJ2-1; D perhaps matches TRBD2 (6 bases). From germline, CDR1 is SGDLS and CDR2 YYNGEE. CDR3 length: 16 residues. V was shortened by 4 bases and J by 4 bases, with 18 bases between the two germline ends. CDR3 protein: CASSLSGTFFYNEQFF. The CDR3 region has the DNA TGTGCCAGCAGCCTATCCGGGACTTTTTTTTACAATGAGCAGTTCTTC.

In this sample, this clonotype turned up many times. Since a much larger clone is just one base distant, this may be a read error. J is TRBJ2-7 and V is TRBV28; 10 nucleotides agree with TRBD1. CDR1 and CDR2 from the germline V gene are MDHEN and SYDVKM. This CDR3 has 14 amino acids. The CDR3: CASSWGQGYYEQCF. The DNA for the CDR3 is TGTGCCAGCAGTTGGGGACAGGGGTACTACGAGCAGTGCTTC.

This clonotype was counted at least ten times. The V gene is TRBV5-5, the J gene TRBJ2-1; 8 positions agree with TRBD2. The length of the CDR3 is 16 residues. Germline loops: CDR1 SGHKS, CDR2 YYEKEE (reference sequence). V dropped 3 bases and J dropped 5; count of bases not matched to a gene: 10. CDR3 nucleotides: TGTGCCAGCAGCTCGGGGGGGGGCCGGGTACACAATGAGCAGTTCTTC. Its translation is CASSSGGGRVHNEQFF.

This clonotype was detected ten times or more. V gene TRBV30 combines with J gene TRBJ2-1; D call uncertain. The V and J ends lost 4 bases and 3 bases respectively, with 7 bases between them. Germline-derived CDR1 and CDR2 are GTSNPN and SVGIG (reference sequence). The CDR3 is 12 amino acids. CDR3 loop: CAWTVDYNEQFF. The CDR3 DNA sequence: TGTGCCTGGACTGTGGACTACAATGAGCAGTTCTTC.

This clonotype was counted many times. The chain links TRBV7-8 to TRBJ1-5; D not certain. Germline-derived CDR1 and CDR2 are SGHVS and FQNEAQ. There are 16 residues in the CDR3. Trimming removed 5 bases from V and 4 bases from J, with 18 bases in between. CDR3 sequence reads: CASSHKSLYRNQPQHF. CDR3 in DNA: TGTGCCAGCAGCCATAAGAGTTTATACAGAAATCAGCCCCAGCATTTT.

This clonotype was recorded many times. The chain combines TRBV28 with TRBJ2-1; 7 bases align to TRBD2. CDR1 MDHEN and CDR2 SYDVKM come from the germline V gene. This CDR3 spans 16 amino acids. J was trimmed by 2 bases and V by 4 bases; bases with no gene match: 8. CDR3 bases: TGTGCCAGCAGTTCACCCCTAGCGGAGGCCTACAATGAGCAGTTCTTC. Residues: CASSSPLAEAYNEQFF.

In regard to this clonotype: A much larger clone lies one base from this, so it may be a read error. CDR3 protein: CSSISKGSGTNEKLFF. DNA of the CDR3: TGTTCCAGCATCTCGAAGGGGAGTGGGACTAATGAAAAACTGTTTTTT. The chain is built from TRBV6-6 and TRBJ1-4; tentatively, D is TRBD1 (5 bases). The CDR3 sequence is 16 residues long. CDR1 is MNHNY, CDR2 SVGAGI, per germline (reference sequence).

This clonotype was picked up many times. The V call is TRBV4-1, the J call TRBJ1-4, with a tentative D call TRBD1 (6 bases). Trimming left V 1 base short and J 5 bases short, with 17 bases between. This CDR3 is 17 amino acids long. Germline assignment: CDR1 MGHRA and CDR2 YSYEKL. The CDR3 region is CASSQAPNRDANEKLFF. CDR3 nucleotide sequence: TGCGCCAGCAGCCAAGCCCCAAACAGGGATGCAAATGAAAAACTGTTTTTT.

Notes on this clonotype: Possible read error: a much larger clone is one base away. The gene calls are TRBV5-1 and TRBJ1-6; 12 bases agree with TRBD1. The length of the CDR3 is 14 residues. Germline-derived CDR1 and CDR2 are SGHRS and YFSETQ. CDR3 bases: TGCGCCTGCAGCTTGGGGACAGGGGGCGAACCCCTCCACTTT. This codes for CACSLGTGGEPLHF.